This T cell receptor (beta chain) was sequenced in a study of brain T cells in children with intractable seizures. Method: immunoSEQ multiplex PCR; TCRdb's copy keeps in-frame clones and lacks some. This table has 300,000 to 400,000 clones, 93% appearing once. This CDR3 region has 17 residues. Germline V CDR1 and CDR2: SEHNR, FQNEAQ (reference sequence). Trimming stripped 1 base from V and 1 base from J, with 14 bases between. Time point of the sample: blood from clinic visit 5 months post-surgery; TSC patient then seizure free. J is TRBJ1-3 and V is TRBV7-9; maybe TRBD1 (6 bases). The TCR sequence derives from a boy in the first two years of life with tuberous sclerosis and intractable seizures. Here the sequenced sample was peripheral blood, taken less than 6 months after surgery. The CDR3 protein is CASSLGSSGASGNTIYF. DNA of the CDR3: TGTGCCAGCAGCTTAGGGTCTTCGGGGGCATCTGGAAACACCATATATTTT.